Described below is a single T cell receptor (beta chain) sequence and its context. The target antigen is unknown. Sequencing was done on patients that had shown CD8+CD57+ cell expansion by flow cytometry. Patients were therapy-naive when their blood was sampled. This sample was included in a study of CD8+CD57+ T cells in acquired aplastic anemia. Turning to the study itself: The sorted CD4+ and CD8+ cells yielded an average around 3 ug of DNA. Study conclusions and caveats: CD8+ Simpson's diversity did not differ significantly between patients and controls.

V dropped 0 bases and J dropped 3 bases, with 6 bases sitting between them. Germline V gene sequence: CDR1 DFQATT, CDR2 SNEGSKA (reference sequence). This CDR3 is 12 amino acids long. Genomic DNA was employed as the template in profiling TCR beta VDJ and CDR3. TCRdb used MiXCR to reprocess the reads, holding one entry per CDR3 protein. This sample yields 150,000 to 200,000 distinct CDR3 sequences, of which about 50% are seen a single time; roughly 13% belongs to the top ten. The V and J genes are TRBV20-1 and TRBJ2-7; D gene uncertain. The receptor's source is a human donor with aplastic anemia. Sequencing was done on a sample of sorted CD4+, CD8+, or CD8+CD57+ T cells (not recorded which) from PBMCs. This chain's CDR3 is CSAREEFYEQYF. The CDR3 coding sequence is TGCAGTGCTAGAGAGGAGTTCTACGAGCAGTACTTC.